This T cell receptor beta chain was recovered during a study of blood T cell repertoires in COVID-19. Study-wide context: From T cells, B-cell-depleted T cells, or PBMCs came the material, which was cDNA or gDNA.

TCRdb's table, derived via immunoSEQ multiplex PCR, lists solely in-frame clones and lacks some. The sample lists approximately 240,000 clones, approximately 85% occurring once. The V gene's germline CDR1 is SQVTM and CDR2 ANQGSEA. With 7 bases removed from V and 1 base from J, the gap between germline ends came to 16 bases. The CDR3 length is 14 residues. The chain uses TRBV29-1 and TRBJ1-1, with unresolved D. The sample consisted of peripheral blood. The sequence derives from a man aged 50-60 years with acute or convalescent COVID-19. CDR3 in DNA: TGCAGCGCGTCGCGGAAACTCTCGAACACTGAAGCTTTCTTT. This codes for CSASRKLSNTEAFF.